One TCR beta chain is described in this entry. The data derive from a study of T cells in Graves' hyperthyroidism and ophthalmopathy. TCR beta CDR3 region amplification was performed from RNA transcripts. The HTBI primer set was used in a first-round RT-PCR of the TCR CDR3. TCRdb fed the multiplex PCR reads into MiXCR, producing one record per CDR3 protein. The sample consists of 500,000 to 750,000 distinct CDR3 sequences, around 14% of them appearing once. Germline assignment: CDR1 ENHRY and CDR2 SYGVKD. The J segment lost 4 bases and the V segment lost 6 bases, leaving 3 bases of the junction unmatched. The CDR3 covers 16 residues.

The sample comprised blood. The TCR sequence derives from a woman aged 25 to 39 with Graves' hyperthyroidism. The chain has TRBV10-3 and TRBJ2-2, with 15 bases matching TRBD2. CDR3 residues: CAIRPGLAGGTGELFF. CDR3 DNA sequence: TGTGCCATCAGGCCGGGACTAGCGGGAGGCACCGGGGAGCTGTTTTTT.